This T cell receptor beta chain was sequenced for a study of spatial heterogeneity in lung cancer. About the study: The donors were 55 to 85 patients with non-small cell lung cancer that was early-stage and untreated. Beta-chain sequences were consistently detected more often than alpha-chain sequences. Averaged across combinations, each unique TCR and UMI pairing appeared more than ten times in raw reads, which were uncorrected. PBMC samples from follow-up, where available, were sequenced a median of roughly 2 years after resection.

Time point: blood at routine non-recurrence follow-up after resection. The germline V and J ends were trimmed by 3 bases and 1 base, with 13 bases remaining between them. Germline V lookup: CDR1 SGHTA, CDR2 FQGNSA. This CDR3 region has 15 residues. TCRdb processed the 5' RACE reads anew with MiXCR; each CDR3 protein has one entry. The sample records about 27,000 distinct CDR3 sequences, almost 5.5% being singletons. The sequences come from PBMCs, collected at follow-up. This TCR was recovered from a female donor with early-stage non-small cell lung cancer. The gene calls are TRBV7-2 and TRBJ2-7; D call uncertain. This CDR3 is CASSFAGGLSYEQYF. The CDR3 DNA sequence: TGTGCCAGCAGCTTTGCCGGTGGGCTTTCCTACGAGCAGTACTTC.